This passage covers 27 T cell receptor beta chains from one sample sequenced in a study of tumor-infiltrating lymphocytes in primary liver carcinoma. It was unsorted whole blood that yielded blood RNA, and germline DNA was also extracted. Starting from 450 to 500 ng of total RNA, TCR beta cDNA was produced with a primer in the constant region. Slightly modified ARM-PCR with three nested multiplex PCR rounds yielded TCR beta libraries. Forward primers for TRBV1-TRBV30 and a C-beta reverse primer served the first two PCR rounds, at 10 cycles each. TCRdb itself ran the multiplex PCR reads through MiXCR, one entry per CDR3 protein. The sample lists about 330,000 distinct CDR3 sequences, roughly two thirds occurring once. The sample consisted of peripheral blood. The receptors were gathered from a man aged 35 to 55 with primary liver carcinoma and hepatitis B virus infection.

Within the sample, this clonotype is medium-sized. The V call is TRBV11-2, the J call TRBJ2-7; no reliable D call. The V gene's germline CDR1 is SGHAT and CDR2 FQNNGV. The V and J ends lost 1 base and 5 bases respectively, with 15 bases between them. There are 15 residues in the CDR3. In nucleotides, the CDR3 is TGTGCCAGCAGCTTAGTCCAGCGAAACTTCGACGAGCAGTACTTC. It encodes CASSLVQRNFDEQYF.

This chain connects TRBV29-1 to TRBJ2-1; D ambiguous. The V end lost 4 bases, the J end lost 5 bases, and 18 bases lay between the germline ends. Germline V gene lookup returns CDR1 SQVTM and CDR2 ANQGSEA. The CDR3 extends over 15 amino acids. CDR3 coding DNA: TGCAGCGTTGCCAGATCAAGTGGGAACCACAATGAGCAGTTCTTC. It translates to CSVARSSGNHNEQFF.

This clonotype appeared a few times. The rearrangement links TRBV10-3 to TRBJ2-1; D perhaps matches TRBD1 (5 bases). The CDR3 runs to 15 residues. Trimming stripped 4 bases from V and 1 base from J, with 11 bases between. Germline lookup yields CDR1 ENHRY and CDR2 SYGVKD. CDR3 in DNA: TGTGCCATCAGTGCTGGGGCCGGTTCCTACAATGAGCAGTTCTTC. Translation: CAISAGAGSYNEQFF.

Details on this clonotype: This sequence may be a read error, since a much larger clone differs from it by one base. This chain uses TRBV14 with TRBJ2-5; possibly TRBD1 for D (6 bases). The germline CDR1 and CDR2 sequences are SGHDN and FVKESK. This CDR3 is 15 amino acids long. Here the CDR3 DNA reads TGTCCCAGCAGCCTCATGACAGGCCCCCAAGAGACCCAGTACTTC. Amino acid sequence: CPSSLMTGPQETQYF.

This chain uses TRBV6-4 with TRBJ2-3; D is undetermined. Trimming removed 4 bases at V and 4 bases at J, with 9 bases between. Per the germline V gene, CDR1 is MRHNA and CDR2 is SNTAGT. The CDR3 consists of 13 residues. CDR3 region: CASSVSVADTQYF. The CDR3 coding sequence is TGTGCCAGCAGTGTTTCGGTCGCAGATACGCAGTATTTT.

This sequence joins TRBV6-5 and TRBJ2-7, with 9 bases identical to TRBD2. The trim removed 4 bases at V and 6 bases at J, leaving 13 bases unmatched. Germline CDR1 reads MNHEY; CDR2 reads SVGAGI. The CDR3 is made up of 16 amino acids. CDR3 loop: CASSFRTTAGGPEQYF. The DNA of the CDR3 is TGTGCCAGCAGTTTCCGTACTACGGCGGGAGGGCCCGAGCAGTACTTC.

J is TRBJ2-7 and V is TRBV7-9; a possible D gene is TRBD2 (6 bases). This CDR3 is built from 15 residues. Germline V lookup: CDR1 SEHNR, CDR2 FQNEAQ (reference sequence). V shed 4 bases and J shed 5 bases, with 18 bases lying between them. The CDR3 reads CASSSISGDPDEQYF. In DNA, the CDR3 is TGTGCCAGCAGCTCGATATCGGGAGACCCCGACGAGCAGTACTTC. Combining the CDR3 with reference TRBV7-9 and TRBJ2-7 gives the whole variable domain DTGVSQNPRHKITKRGQNVTFRCDPISEHNRLYWYRQTLGQGPEFLTYFQNEAQLEKSRLLSDRFSAERPKGSFSTLEIQRTEQGDSAMYLCASSSISGDPDEQYFGPGTRLTVT.

On this clonotype itself: The conserved closing phenylalanine or tryptophan is absent in this CDR3, likely reflecting a read error. The chain joins TRBV11-2 to TRBJ2-5; 8 positions agree with TRBD2. V gave up 1 base and J gave up 2 bases; unmatched junction bases: 9. The germline V gene encodes CDR1 SGHAT and CDR2 FQNNGV. CDR3 length equals 17 residues. The CDR3 bases are TGTGCCAGCAGCTTAGTAGCTAGCGGGTCCTTACAAGAGACCCAGTACTTA. Amino acid sequence: CASSLVASGSLQETQYL.

Regarding this clonotype: Being one base from a much bigger clone, this may be a read error. The chain links TRBV6-6 to TRBJ2-6; D remains ambiguous. Trimming shortened V by 5 bases and J by 0 bases, and 8 bases separated the two germline ends. From germline, CDR1 is MNHNY and CDR2 SVGAGI (reference sequence). The CDR3 totals 15 residues. The DNA of the CDR3 is TGTGCCAGCAGTATAGGAGACTCTGGGGCCAACGTCCTGACTTTC. This codes for CASSIGDSGANVLTF.

For this clonotype: An end of the junction differs from the germline gene, which may be a read error. The chain carries TRBV4-2 and TRBJ1-5, with no clear D. Germline V gives CDR1 LGHNA, CDR2 YNFKEQ. The length of the CDR3 is 13 residues. The CDR3 loop reads CASNQDRDQSQHF. The CDR3 DNA is TGTGCCAGCAACCAAGATAGGGATCAGTCCCAGCATTTT.

Regarding this clonotype: It may be a read error: a sequence one base away is much more abundant. As DNA, the CDR3 is TGTGCCATACAGGGGGCAAGAGAGCGGTACTTC. This translates into CAIQGARERYF. The chain recombines TRBV10-3 with TRBJ2-7; TRBD1 aligns across 9 bases. CDR1 and CDR2 from the germline V gene are ENHRY and SYGVKD. This CDR3 is 11 amino acids long.

With regard to this clonotype: One end of the junction varies from germline; a read error may be responsible. The genes are TRBV11-2 and TRBJ2-1, with 8 bases aligning to TRBD2. Germline V gene sequence: CDR1 SGHAT, CDR2 FQNNGV. The CDR3 sequence is 17 residues long. In nucleotides, the CDR3 is TGTGCCAGCAGCCCTCCCACGGGGGGGATTAGCGTCGGTGAGCAGCTCTTC. Encoded protein: CASSPPTGGISVGEQLF.

This clonotype was picked up one time. A junction end diverges from the germline sequence, so it may reflect a read error. This chain joins TRBV5-5 and TRBJ2-3; 9 bases map to TRBD2. There are 16 residues in the CDR3. CDR1 is SGHKS and CDR2 is YYEKEE in the germline V gene (reference sequence). The CDR3 region has the DNA TGTCCCAGCAGCTCGACCATAGCGGGGGTGACAGATACACAGTATTTT. Translated: CPSSSTIAGVTDTQYF.

Concerning this clonotype itself: Mismatch with germline at one junction end may stem from a read error. CDR3 region: CASSPGRGNYNERFF. Written as DNA, the CDR3 is TGTGCCAGTAGCCCAGGACGGGGAAACTACAATGAGCGGTTCTTC. The rearrangement uses TRBV4-2 and TRBJ2-1; a possible D gene is TRBD2 (5 bases). CDR1 is LGHNA and CDR2 is YNFKEQ in the germline V gene. The CDR3 spans 15 residues.

The CDR3 reads CASNPGLVGYEQYF. The CDR3 DNA is TGTGCCAGCAACCCGGGACTAGTGGGCTACGAGCAGTACTTC. The chain joins TRBV11-1 to TRBJ2-7; the match to TRBD2 covers 8 bases. The V and J ends lost 7 bases and 3 bases, in that order; junction bases with no gene match: 8. The germline V gene has CDR1 SGHAT and CDR2 FQDESV (reference sequence). The CDR3 has 14 amino acids.

To note about this clonotype: One end of the junction does not line up with germline, which may come from a read error. The rearrangement uses TRBV6-5 and TRBJ2-5; 7 bases line up with TRBD2. This CDR3 has 18 residues. The germline V gene encodes CDR1 MNHEY and CDR2 SVGAGI. CDR3 in amino acids: CVSSYSAGALPGQETQYF. CDR3 DNA: TGTGTCAGCAGTTACTCGGCGGGAGCGCTCCCAGGCCAAGAGACCCAGTACTTC.

A note on this clonotype: With a much larger clone just one base away, this may be a read error. This chain joins TRBV5-4 and TRBJ2-7; D call uncertain. V shed 5 bases and J shed 2 bases, with 14 bases lying between them. In germline, CDR1 is SGHNT, CDR2 YYREEE (reference sequence). The CDR3 has 14 residues. The CDR3 coding sequence is TGTGCCAGCAGTCCGGTGTTGCAACCCTACGAGCAGTACTTC. Residues: CASSPVLQPYEQYF.

A note on this clonotype: This could be a read error, since a much larger clone is one nucleotide away. The chain is built from TRBV6-1 and TRBJ2-7, with 10 bases fitting TRBD2. CDR1 is MNHNS and CDR2 is SASEGT in the germline V gene. The V gene end was trimmed by 6 bases and the J gene end by 1 base; junction bases not matched to a gene: 9. CDR3 size: 16 residues. The CDR3, as DNA: TGTGCCAGCAGGCCCGGACTAGCGGTTAATTCCTACGAGCAGTACTTC. Protein: CASRPGLAVNSYEQYF.

Notes on this clonotype: No conserved phenylalanine or tryptophan ends this CDR3, so it is likely a read error. The genes are TRBV6-6 and TRBJ2-7, with a possible D match to TRBD1 (6 bases). This CDR3 is built from 14 residues. CDR1 and CDR2 (germline): MNHNY, SVGAGI (reference sequence). V was clipped by 2 bases and J by 3 bases, with 11 bases between them. The chain's CDR3 is CASSYNRDHYEQYL. The CDR3 DNA follows: TGTGCCAGCAGTTACAACAGGGACCACTACGAGCAGTACCTC.

A word on this clonotype: An end of the junction differs from the germline gene, which may be a read error. The chain joins TRBV11-2 to TRBJ2-7; TRBD1 might be the D (5 bases). Germline CDR1 is SGHAT and CDR2 is FQNNGV. The CDR3 covers 14 residues. CDR3 region: CASSLNRWQYEQHF. The CDR3, as DNA: TGTGCCAGCAGCTTAAACAGGTGGCAATACGAGCAGCACTTC.

The genes are TRBV14 and TRBJ2-5; D possibly corresponds to TRBD2 (6 bases). V shed 7 bases and J shed 3 bases, with 15 bases lying between them. The CDR3 runs 14 residues. CDR1 and CDR2 from the germline V gene are SGHDN and FVKESK. The chain's CDR3 is CASTLSGLEETQYF. CDR3 sequence (DNA): TGTGCCAGCACCCTGAGCGGGTTGGAAGAGACCCAGTACTTC. Full variable domain (outside the CDR3, taken from reference TRBV14 and TRBJ2-5): EAGVTQFPSHSVIEKGQTVTLRCDPISGHDNLYWYRRVMGKEIKFLLHFVKESKQDESGMPNNRFLAERTGGTYSTLKVQPAELEDSGVYFCASTLSGLEETQYFGPGTRLLVL.

The gene calls are TRBV5-4 and TRBJ2-7, with TRBD1 matching over 8 bases. This CDR3 contains 16 residues. Germline CDR1 reads SGHNT; CDR2 reads YYREEE (reference sequence). Trimming took 3 bases from V and 1 from J; bases not matched to a gene: 9. The CDR3 region is CASSSDPDRASYEQYF. The DNA of the CDR3 is TGTGCCAGCAGCTCCGACCCGGACAGGGCTTCCTACGAGCAGTACTTC.

CDR3 sequence reads: CASSLGTGIYEQYF. CDR3 DNA sequence: TGCGCCAGCAGCTTGGGAACGGGTATTTACGAGCAGTACTTC. The gene calls are TRBV5-1 and TRBJ2-7; no definite D call. The CDR3 runs to 14 residues. Looked up from germline, CDR1 is SGHRS and CDR2 is YFSETQ. Trimming shortened V by 0 bases and J by 4 bases, and 11 bases separated the two germline ends.

The chain links TRBV6-5 to TRBJ2-1; TRBD2 matches at 7 bases. The CDR3 length is 17 residues. V gave up 0 bases and J gave up 4 bases; unmatched junction bases: 9. CDR1 is MNHEY, CDR2 SVGAGI, per germline. CDR3 in DNA: TGTGCCAGCAGTTACTCGACTGCGGGACTACTATACAATGAGCAGTTCTTC. This codes for CASSYSTAGLLYNEQFF.

This clonotype was detected ten times or more. J is TRBJ2-5 and V is TRBV10-3; TRBD2 matches 14 bases. CDR3 length equals 17 residues. Germline assignment: CDR1 ENHRY and CDR2 SYGVKD. The ends lost 5 bases at V and 2 bases at J; junction bases unmatched: 7. CDR3 bases: TGTGCCATCAGTCCGGGGACTAGCGGGAGCGGGCAAGAGACCCAGTACTTC. Protein product: CAISPGTSGSGQETQYF.

This chain joins TRBV11-3 and TRBJ1-5; D uncertain. The CDR3 runs to 18 residues. Germline CDR1 reads SGHNT; CDR2 reads YENEEA. V shed 0 bases and J shed 5 bases, with 20 bases lying between them. In DNA form, the CDR3 reads TGTGCCAGCAGCTTAGAGGGGAGGTGTTGCGTGGGCTATCAGCCCCAGCATTTT. This codes for CASSLEGRCCVGYQPQHF.

A note on this clonotype: At one of its ends the junction is not consistent with the germline gene, which may arise from a read error. V is TRBV11-2 and J is TRBJ2-5, with 7 bases lining up with TRBD2. CDR1 is SGHAT and CDR2 is FQNNGV in the germline V gene. This CDR3 is 15 amino acids long. CDR3 in amino acids: CTSSSTGTIDETQYF. The CDR3 DNA follows: TGTACCAGCAGCTCGACCGGGACTATCGACGAGACCCAGTACTTC.